Listed below are T cell receptor beta chains from one sample, sequenced in a study of CD8 T cells in ankylosing spondylitis. TCRdb re-called the 5' RACE reads with MiXCR, one entry per CDR3 protein. The table lists around 220,000 distinct CDR3 sequences, about 16% of them singletons. The sequenced material came from blood, either unsorted or a sorted T cell fraction (not recorded which). These receptors were obtained from a male donor with ankylosing spondylitis. Each CDR3 is given with its conserved first and last residue. The D gene is left open where the match is weak. Clone size appears in some rows only: once, few, many, or a class for an expanded clone.

clone size	V gene	D gene	J gene	CDR3 protein	CDR3 DNA
-	TRBV7-9	TRBD2	TRBJ2-4	CASSLGSIGGGRNIQYF	TGTGCCAGCAGCTTAGGTAGTATAGGCGGCGGGAGGAACATTCAGTACTTC
-	TRBV28	TRBD2	TRBJ2-1	CASSFYGTSGSGEQFF	TGTGCCAGCAGTTTTTACGGGACTAGCGGGAGCGGCGAGCAGTTCTTC
many	TRBV5-1	-	TRBJ1-1	CVQAGMNTEAFF	TGCGTCCAGGCGGGGATGAACACTGAAGCTTTCTTT
few	TRBV5-1	-	TRBJ2-1	CASNSLDNNEQFF	TGCGCCAGCAATAGTCTAGACAATAATGAGCAGTTCTTC
few	TRBV30	-	TRBJ1-2	CAWSVGVTTNYGYTF	TGTGCCTGGAGTGTAGGGGTTACCACTAACTATGGCTACACCTTC
-	TRBV12-3/TRBV12-4	TRBD2	TRBJ2-2	CASSLGRTSGGDTGELFF	TGTGCCAGCAGTTTGGGGAGGACTAGCGGGGGGGATACCGGGGAGCTGTTTTTT
many	TRBV10-3	-	TRBJ2-7	CAISESRTERSYEQYF	TGTGCCATCAGTGAGTCACGGACAGAAAGGTCCTACGAGCAGTACTTC
few	TRBV4-3	-	TRBJ2-1	CASSRDLPHEQFF	TGCGCCAGCAGCCGGGACCTTCCCCATGAGCAGTTCTTC
few	TRBV24-1	TRBD1	TRBJ1-1	CATSEGTKGQDLIRTEAFF	TGTGCCACCAGTGAAGGCACGAAAGGACAGGACCTTATAAGGACTGAAGCTTTCTTT
-	TRBV7-2	-	TRBJ2-7	CASSDNREYEQYF	TGTGCCAGCAGCGACAACAGGGAGTACGAGCAGTACTTC
-	TRBV5-6	TRBD2	TRBJ2-2	CASSTGTSGGAGELFF	TGTGCCAGCAGCACGGGGACTAGCGGGGGAGCCGGGGAGCTGTTTTTT
-	TRBV5-1	-	TRBJ2-3	CASSLLGTDTQYF	TGCGCCAGCAGCTTGTTAGGCACAGATACGCAGTATTTT
-	TRBV7-2	TRBD2	TRBJ2-3	CASSIAGGSGTDTQYF	TGTGCCAGCAGTATAGCGGGAGGCAGCGGCACAGATACGCAGTATTTT
-	TRBV4-3	-	TRBJ2-2	CASSQERGGSGELFF	TGCGCCAGCAGCCAAGAAAGGGGGGGAAGCGGGGAGCTGTTTTTT
-	TRBV27	-	TRBJ2-7	CASSFANSYEQYF	TGTGCCAGCAGTTTTGCCAACTCCTACGAGCAGTACTTC
-	TRBV28	TRBD1	TRBJ2-1	CASSPGQGSSYNEQFF	TGTGCCAGCAGTCCGGGACAGGGGAGCTCCTACAATGAGCAGTTCTTC
-	TRBV6-2/TRBV6-3	-	TRBJ1-5	CASSSRPPDQPQHF	TGTGCCAGCAGCTCCCGGCCGCCGGATCAGCCCCAGCATTTT
few	TRBV7-6	-	TRBJ2-7	CASSFGVSGYEQYF	TGTGCCAGCAGCTTTGGGGTTTCTGGTTACGAGCAGTACTTC